Listed here is a single T cell receptor (beta chain). This specimen belongs to a study of blood T cell repertoires in COVID-19. The wider study: Whether acute or convalescent, the COVID-19 samples came from the United States, Italy and Spain.

Generated by immunoSEQ multiplex PCR, the TCRdb table keeps only in-frame clones and is missing some. The sample carries around 200,000 clones, roughly 90% recorded once. Input material: peripheral blood. The origin of this receptor is a man aged 50 to 60 with acute or convalescent COVID-19.

The CDR3 sequence: CASSLWASGGNYEQYF. The CDR3 DNA is TGTGCCAGCAGTTTGTGGGCTAGCGGAGGCAACTACGAGCAGTACTTC. The chain carries TRBV27 and TRBJ2-7; TRBD2 aligns across 7 bases. CDR3 length: 16 residues. After removal of 3 bases from V and 3 bases from J, the junction contained 11 bases not matched to a gene. The germline gives CDR1 MNHEY, CDR2 SMNVEV (reference sequence).